The present T cell receptor beta chain was sequenced within a study of tumor-infiltrating lymphocytes in primary liver carcinoma. The CDR3 is 15 residues long. In germline, CDR1 is SGHAT, CDR2 FQNNGV. With 7 bases clipped from V and 3 bases from J, the junction kept 5 bases outside the gene matches. This clonotype was observed once. Starting from around 510 ng of total RNA, TCR beta cDNA was produced with a primer in the constant region. Investigators got TCR beta libraries out of three nested multiplex PCR rounds, done with slightly modified ARM-PCR. TRBV1-TRBV30 forward primers paired with a C-beta reverse primer drove the first two PCR rounds, roughly 10 cycles each. Using its own MiXCR run on the multiplex PCR reads, TCRdb lists one record per CDR3 protein. The profile shows 310,000 or so distinct CDR3 sequences, roughly 61% of them singletons. Unsorted whole blood yielded blood RNA, and germline DNA was extracted as well.

This TCR was sampled from a man in his forties with primary liver carcinoma and hepatitis B virus infection. This chain joins TRBV11-2 and TRBJ1-4; 10 bases match TRBD1. What was sequenced was peripheral blood. The CDR3 DNA follows: TGTGCCAGCAACCTGACAGGGGGCTCTAATGAAAAACTGTTTTTT. Translating it yields CASNLTGGSNEKLFF.